A selection of T cell receptor beta chains follows, all from one sample in a study of blood T cell repertoires in COVID-19. Sequenced by immunoSEQ multiplex PCR; TCRdb stores in-frame clones only, minus some. The table lists around 300,000 clones, around 90% of them singletons. Source material: peripheral blood. These receptors all stem from a woman between 45 and 60 years old with COVID-19, enrolled during active disease. The CDR3 runs from the conserved cysteine through the conserved F or W. The D gene is left open where the match is weak.

- TRBJ1-5 TRBV27 TGTGCCAGCAGTTATCGCGGGGGGCGGTTCAATCAGCCCCAGCATTTT CASSYRGGRFNQPQHF
TRBD2 TRBJ2-5 TRBV5-1 TGCGCCAGCAGCGAGGGACTAGCGGCGGGAAGGGAGACCCAGTACTTC CASSEGLAAGRETQYF
- TRBJ2-1 TRBV9 TGTGCCAGCAGTCCAGGCGGGGCAGAAAACAATGAGCAGTTCTTC CASSPGGAENNEQFF
- TRBJ1-4 TRBV6-5 TGTGCCAGCAGAAGGCACAGGAAATCTAATGAAAAACTGTTTTTT CASRRHRKSNEKLFF
TRBD2 TRBJ2-5 TRBV5-1 TGCGCCAGCAGCTTGGGAATGCTAGCGGGAGACGGAGAGACCCAGTACTTC CASSLGMLAGDGETQYF
TRBD2 TRBJ2-1 TRBV24-1 TGTGCCACCTCTGCCCAGCGGGAGGGGAGTAATGAGCAGTTCTTC CATSAQREGSNEQFF
- TRBJ1-2 TRBV27 TGTGCCAGCAGTTTATGGGCCGACAGACGTAACTATGGCTACACCTTC CASSLWADRRNYGYTF
- TRBJ2-1 TRBV5-1 TGCGCCAGCAGCTTGGGAACGTTCGGTGAGCAGTTCTTC CASSLGTFGEQFF
TRBD1 TRBJ1-6 TRBV6-1 TGTGCCAGCAGTGTGGACAGGGCCTCCTATAATTCACCCCTCCACTTT CASSVDRASYNSPLHF
TRBD1 TRBJ2-5 TRBV5-1 TGCGCCAGCAGCTTGAACAGGGGGCGGGAGACCCAGTACTTC CASSLNRGRETQYF
TRBD2 TRBJ2-3 TRBV4-3 TGCGCCAGCAGCCGCGGGACTAGCGGGAGAAACACAGATACGCAGTATTTT CASSRGTSGRNTDTQYF